Listed here are 28 T cell receptor beta chains from one sample, sequenced in a study of beta chain features in type 1 diabetes. The whole isolated RNA underwent reverse transcription, so sequencing captured expressed TCRB transcripts. Produced via immunoSEQ multiplex PCR; TCRdb's table is partial and in-frame only. The table lists hundreds of thousands of clones, around 15% of them singletons. Sequencing was performed on naive CD4+ T cells from blood. The source is a man aged 18 to 30 in good health.

The gene calls are TRBV5-8 and TRBJ1-1, with 7 bases matching TRBD1. The V gene's germline CDR1 is SGHTS and CDR2 YDEGEE. V gave up 1 base and J gave up 8 bases; unmatched junction bases: 8. The CDR3 covers 14 residues. CDR3 region: CASSLRQGRTEAFF. The CDR3 region has the DNA TGTGCCAGCAGCTTGAGACAGGGCAGGACGGAAGCTTTCTTT.

Note on this clone: The same CDR3 arises from other DNA sequences in this sample as well. The chain links TRBV7-2 to TRBJ1-2; D is unclear. Germline V gene sequence: CDR1 SGHTA, CDR2 FQGNSA. With 5 bases removed from V and 5 bases from J, the gap between germline ends came to 9 bases. CDR3 length equals 12 residues. The CDR3 DNA is TGTGCCAGCAGCCCAGGTTCATATGGCTACACCTTC. Translating it yields CASSPGSYGYTF.

This sequence joins TRBV4-3 and TRBJ1-2; 7 nucleotides agree with TRBD1. This CDR3 has 16 residues. V lost 0 bases, J lost 7 bases, and 11 bases stayed unmatched. Germline loops: CDR1 LGHNA, CDR2 YSLEER. The CDR3 reads CASSQDSRTGRIGYTF. The CDR3 DNA reads as TGCGCCAGCAGCCAAGATTCCCGGACAGGAAGAATTGGCTACACCTTC.

The V gene is TRBV7-9, the J gene TRBJ1-6, with D perhaps TRBD1 (6 bases). This CDR3 is 15 amino acids long. Germline CDR1 SEHNR, CDR2 FQNEAQ (reference sequence). Trimming pared 5 bases from V and 7 bases from J, leaving 15 bases between. The CDR3 nucleotides read TGTGCCAGCAGCGATACAGGGCCGAGGAATTCACCCCTCCACTTT. Translation: CASSDTGPRNSPLHF.

The chain links TRBV2 to TRBJ1-5; D call uncertain. CDR3 length equals 11 residues. The V end lost 4 bases, the J end lost 7 bases, and 5 bases lay between the germline ends. Germline assignment: CDR1 SNHLY and CDR2 FYNNEI. This chain's CDR3 is CASSVSQPQHF. The CDR3 DNA is TGTGCCAGCAGTGTTAGCCAGCCCCAGCATTTT.

The J gene is TRBJ2-7, the V gene TRBV19; 8 bases agree with TRBD2. This CDR3 has 15 residues. With 3 bases clipped from V and 2 bases from J, the junction kept 6 bases outside the gene matches. Germline CDR1 and CDR2: LNHDA and SQIVND (reference sequence). The CDR3 here is CASSIVLAGPYEQYF. CDR3 coding DNA: TGTGCCAGTAGTATCGTCCTAGCGGGCCCCTACGAGCAGTACTTC.

This clone was detected a few times. The chain is built from TRBV30 and TRBJ2-7; maybe TRBD1 (6 bases). The CDR3 is made up of 20 amino acids. The V and J ends lost 2 bases and 2 bases respectively, with 31 bases between them. The V gene's germline CDR1 is GTSNPN and CDR2 SVGIG (reference sequence). Here the CDR3 DNA reads TGTGCCTGGAGTTTAAAGGGGGTGATCTTTGGGTACGAGCCTACCTACGAGCAGTACTTC. Amino acids: CAWSLKGVIFGYEPTYEQYF.

This clone was counted between two and nine times. The chain carries TRBV29-1 and TRBJ1-2; no reliable D call. V was trimmed by 6 bases and J by 4 bases, leaving 12 bases between them. The V gene's germline CDR1 is SQVTM and CDR2 ANQGSEA. The CDR3 spans 12 residues. CDR3 DNA sequence: TGCAGCGTCTCGTCCATGAGCTATGGCTACACCTTC. Translated, it gives CSVSSMSYGYTF.

J is TRBJ1-4 and V is TRBV4-1, with D hard to call. The germline V gene encodes CDR1 MGHRA and CDR2 YSYEKL. This CDR3 spans 13 amino acids. Trimming took off 1 base at V and 7 bases at J, with 7 bases between the two ends. CDR3 nucleotide sequence: TGCGCCAGCAGCCAAGTACCAGGTGAAAAACTGTTTTTT. Its translation is CASSQVPGEKLFF.

In this sample, this clone turned up a few times. The junction departs from the called germline gene at one end, perhaps through a read error. This chain uses TRBV27 with TRBJ2-2; 8 positions match TRBD1. This CDR3 region has 15 residues. Germline lookup yields CDR1 MNHEY and CDR2 SMNVEV (reference sequence). The CDR3 coding sequence is TGTGCCTGCAGTGGAACAGGGGGAGTCGCCGGGGAGCTGTTTTTT. Protein product: CACSGTGGVAGELFF.

The chain recombines TRBV6-5 with TRBJ1-1; D remains ambiguous. The V and J ends lost 5 bases and 8 bases respectively, with 12 bases between them. The germline gives CDR1 MNHEY, CDR2 SVGAGI. The length of the CDR3 is 12 residues. CDR3 protein: CASSPSYPEAFF. CDR3 DNA sequence: TGTGCCAGCAGTCCCTCCTACCCCGAAGCTTTCTTT.

The sample holds a few counts of this clone. The gene calls are TRBV18 and TRBJ1-1; D possibly corresponds to TRBD1 (5 bases). The V gene lost 3 bases and the J gene lost 6 bases, with 17 bases spanning the gap. CDR3 length equals 15 residues. The germline CDR1 and CDR2 sequences are KGHSH and LQKENI. Here the CDR3 reads CASSPGRGTTAEAFF. CDR3 in DNA: TGTGCCAGCTCACCTGGTAGAGGGACCACGGCTGAAGCTTTCTTT.

In this sample, this clone turned up a few times. The V and J genes are TRBV10-3 and TRBJ2-1; D possibly corresponds to TRBD2 (6 bases). The germline V gene has CDR1 ENHRY and CDR2 SYGVKD. Between the trimmed V and J ends, which lost 7 bases and 4 bases, there was a span of 14 bases. The CDR3 spans 14 residues. The CDR3 DNA sequence: TGTGCCATCACGGGGGACGTCCTGTACAATGAGCAGTTCTTC. The encoded protein is CAITGDVLYNEQFF.

The rearrangement uses TRBV2 and TRBJ2-4; D is perhaps TRBD2 (6 bases). There are 14 residues in the CDR3. The ends were cut back, 4 bases at V and 7 bases at J, with 14 bases in the middle. The germline CDR1 and CDR2 sequences are SNHLY and FYNNEI. The CDR3 region is CASSASGVGNIQYF. CDR3 DNA: TGTGCCAGCAGTGCCTCGGGAGTGGGGAACATTCAGTACTTC.

J is TRBJ2-3 and V is TRBV7-2; unclear D gene. Germline V gives CDR1 SGHTA, CDR2 FQGNSA. Trimming cost V 3 bases and J 3 bases, with 13 bases left between them. The CDR3 totals 15 residues. CDR3 in amino acids: CASSLGGHGTDTQYF. CDR3 in DNA: TGTGCCAGCAGCTTGGGCGGTCACGGTACAGATACGCAGTATTTT. Drawing the rest from reference TRBV7-2 and TRBJ2-3, the complete variable domain is GAGVSQSPSNKVTEKGKDVELRCDPISGHTALYWYRQSLGQGLEFLIYFQGNSAPDKSGLPSDRFSAERTGGSVSTLTIQRTQQEDSAVYLCASSLGGHGTDTQYFGPGTRLTVL.

In its sample, this clone was seen a few times. Within the sample, other DNA sequences also encode this same CDR3. CDR3 in DNA: TGTGCCAGCAGCTCCACAACAGGCTACGAGCAGTACTTC. It specifies CASSSTTGYEQYF. The chain carries TRBV7-3 and TRBJ2-7; maybe TRBD1 (5 bases). Germline loops: CDR1 SGHTA, CDR2 FQGTGA. Deletions cut 4 bases from V and 3 bases from J, with 10 bases between. The CDR3 covers 13 residues. The variable domain in full, completed from reference TRBV7-3 and TRBJ2-7, reads GAGVSQTPSNKVTEKGKYVELRCDPISGHTALYWYRQSLGQGPEFLIYFQGTGAADDSGLPNDRFFAVRPEGSVSTLKIQRTERGDSAVYLCASSSTTGYEQYFGPGTRLTVT.

This rearrangement joins TRBV9 to TRBJ1-2; D is unresolved. V was shortened by 0 bases and J by 6 bases, with 6 bases between the two germline ends. The CDR3 spans 12 residues. Germline CDR1 is SGDLS and CDR2 is YYNGEE. The CDR3 DNA sequence: TGTGCCAGCAGCGTAGTTCGGAATGGCTACACCTTC. It specifies CASSVVRNGYTF.

This clone was picked up a small number of times. The chain employs TRBV14 and TRBJ1-5; 7 nucleotides align to TRBD1. This CDR3 comprises 14 residues. V trimming: 10 bases; J trimming: 2 bases; junction bases outside the gene matches: 8. Germline CDR1 reads SGHDN; CDR2 reads FVKESK. CDR3 protein: CAKLQGYRNQPQHF. The DNA for the CDR3 is TGTGCCAAGCTACAGGGGTACCGCAATCAGCCCCAGCATTTT.

This clone has a handful of counts. V is TRBV7-2 and J is TRBJ2-7; D is uncertain. Germline V CDR1 and CDR2: SGHTA, FQGNSA. The CDR3 is 11 amino acids. V lost 1 base and J lost 7, with 5 bases in between. The CDR3 loop is CASSLGREQYF. The CDR3 DNA is TGTGCCAGCAGCTTAGGGAGAGAGCAGTACTTC.

This clone has more than one count but fewer than ten. The chain recombines TRBV18 with TRBJ1-2, with TRBD1 identical over 7 bases. The germline V gene encodes CDR1 KGHSH and CDR2 LQKENI. The CDR3 extends over 16 amino acids. The V gene end was trimmed by 3 bases and the J gene end by 4 bases; junction bases not matched to a gene: 11. The chain's CDR3 is CASSPPDRRAFYGYTF. The DNA of the CDR3 is TGTGCCAGCTCACCTCCGGACAGGAGAGCTTTCTATGGCTACACCTTC.

This clone was seen only a few times. The genes are TRBV9 and TRBJ1-2; a possible D gene is TRBD1 (5 bases). V was trimmed by 3 bases and J by 2 bases, leaving 17 bases between them. CDR1 SGDLS and CDR2 YYNGEE come from the germline V gene. CDR3 length equals 16 residues. CDR3 sequence: CASSADGAWGNYGYTF. The CDR3, as DNA: TGTGCCAGCAGCGCCGACGGCGCATGGGGGAACTATGGCTACACCTTC. The variable domain in full, with the rest retrieved from reference TRBV9 and TRBJ1-2, is DSGVTQTPKHLITATGQRVTLRCSPRSGDLSVYWYQQSLDQGLQFLIQYYNGEERAKGNILERFSAQQFPDLHSELNLSSLELGDSALYFCASSADGAWGNYGYTFGSGTRLTVV.

This clone was found a few times. The chain employs TRBV5-1 and TRBJ2-1; D ambiguous. Looked up from germline, CDR1 is SGHRS and CDR2 is YFSETQ. With 1 base removed from V and 0 bases from J, the gap between germline ends came to 17 bases. This CDR3 region has 18 residues. CDR3 bases: TGCGCCAGCAGCTTGTCCCTATTTACCAAGAACTCCTACAATGAGCAGTTCTTC. Translated, it gives CASSLSLFTKNSYNEQFF.

The genes are TRBV5-1 and TRBJ2-2; D is unclear. Germline loops: CDR1 SGHRS, CDR2 YFSETQ. This CDR3 has 14 amino acids. The V end was cut by 0 bases, the J end by 2 bases, with 5 bases between. The CDR3 spells CASSLDVNTGELFF. CDR3 nucleotide sequence: TGCGCCAGCAGCTTGGACGTCAACACCGGGGAGCTGTTTTTT.

The chain recombines TRBV11-2 with TRBJ2-3; 9 bases are shared with TRBD1. V dropped 1 base and J dropped 12; count of bases not matched to a gene: 5. CDR1 SGHAT and CDR2 FQNNGV come from the germline V gene. The CDR3 spans 13 residues. In nucleotides, the CDR3 is TGTGCCAGCAGCTTAGTAAGGGACAGGGCTCAGTATTTT. Its protein product is CASSLVRDRAQYF.

The chain employs TRBV11-2 and TRBJ2-1; 14 nucleotides line up with TRBD2. Trimming removed 5 bases from V and 10 bases from J; junction bases left unmatched: 7. The germline V gene encodes CDR1 SGHAT and CDR2 FQNNGV. This CDR3 has 15 amino acids. Written as DNA, the CDR3 is TGTGCCAGCAGCAAGACTAGCGGGAGGGCCTCGGAGCAGTTCTTC. It is translated as CASSKTSGRASEQFF.

The chain carries TRBV27 and TRBJ1-1, with 9 bases matching TRBD1. CDR3 size: 13 residues. Germline V lookup: CDR1 MNHEY, CDR2 SMNVEV (reference sequence). Trimming at V came to 7 bases and at J to 6 bases, leaving 6 bases not matched to a gene. The CDR3 DNA reads TGTGCCAGCAACACAGGGGGCGCGGCTGAAGCTTTCTTT. This gives the protein CASNTGGAAEAFF.

V is TRBV12-5 and J is TRBJ2-4; 7 nucleotides match TRBD1. Germline-derived CDR1 and CDR2 are LGHNT and FRNRAP. V was clipped by 2 bases and J by 9 bases; unmatched bases: 1. The CDR3 has 12 amino acids. CDR3 residues: CASGLTGVIQYF. The CDR3 coding sequence is TGTGCTAGTGGTTTGACAGGGGTCATTCAGTACTTC.

This clone was detected only a few times. In the same sample, other DNA sequences code for this CDR3. The gene calls are TRBV9 and TRBJ2-1; D tentatively fits TRBD1 or TRBD2 (5 bases each). CDR3 length equals 16 residues. Germline V lookup: CDR1 SGDLS, CDR2 YYNGEE. Trimming shortened V by 0 bases and J by 0 bases, and 10 bases separated the two germline ends. CDR3: CASSVAGASSYNEQFF. The CDR3 bases are TGTGCCAGCAGCGTAGCCGGGGCGAGCTCCTACAATGAGCAGTTCTTC.